These T cell receptor beta chains were read from a single sample in a study of control samples from healthy donors and cancer patients. Sequencing used immunoSEQ multiplex PCR; TCRdb keeps in-frame clones, though not all of them. The table includes approximately 100,000 clones, roughly 92% detected once. Sequenced input: blood. These receptors originate from a human donor in good health. The donor label of this sample is uncertain. Each CDR3 is given with its conserved first and last residue. Fields, in order: J gene, clone size, V gene, D gene, CDR3 DNA, CDR3 protein. The D gene is left open where the match is weak. Only some rows state a clone size, as once, few, many or a class for expanded clones.

>TRBJ1-4|-|TRBV10-3|TRBD1
TGTGCCACCGGACAGGGGGCATCTAAAACTAATGAAAAACTGTTTTTT
CATGQGASKTNEKLFF
>TRBJ1-2|-|TRBV12-5|-
TGTGCTAGTGGCTTGGACAGCAACTATGGCTACACCTTC
CASGLDSNYGYTF
>TRBJ2-1|-|TRBV19|-
TGTGCCAGTAGTATAGATCCCTCCCCCGAACGGTGGAGCTCCTACAATGAGCAGTTCTTC
CASSIDPSPERWSSYNEQFF
>TRBJ1-6|-|TRBV20-1|-
TGCAGTGCTAGTTGGCTGGGGGGTTCACCCCTCCACTTT
CSASWLGGSPLHF
>TRBJ2-2|-|TRBV24-1|-
TGTGCCCCCGGGGCAGGGGAGCTGTTTTTT
CAPGAGELFF
>TRBJ2-1|-|TRBV4-1|TRBD1
TGCGCCAGCAGCCAAGAAAGACAGGGTATCCCCTACAATGAGCAGTTCTTC
CASSQERQGIPYNEQFF
>TRBJ1-1|-|TRBV19|-
TGTGCCAGTAGGGACGGACCTTGGGCGGACAGCTCCATGAACACTGAAGCTTTCTTT
CASRDGPWADSSMNTEAFF
>TRBJ1-6|-|TRBV27|-
TGTGCCAGCAGTTTCGGCAGTGGGGTTAGAACAGGGATCTCACCCCTCCACTTT
CASSFGSGVRTGISPLHF
>TRBJ2-3|-|TRBV24-1|TRBD1
TGTGCCACCAGTGATTGGGGACAGGGTGACGGAGATACGCAGTATTTT
CATSDWGQGDGDTQYF
>TRBJ2-3|-|TRBV7-3|-
TGTGCCAGCAGCTTAGGACATTGGGGAAGCATCACAGATACGCAGTATTTT
CASSLGHWGSITDTQYF
>TRBJ2-7|few|TRBV18|-
TGTGCCAGCTCAGGTCCGGGGGACGAGCAGTACTTC
CASSGPGDEQYF
>TRBJ1-5|-|TRBV10-3|TRBD1
TGTGCCATCAGTGAGACCCTGACAGGGGTTGGTCAGCCCCAGCATTTT
CAISETLTGVGQPQHF
>TRBJ2-7|once|TRBV2|TRBD1
TGTGCCAGCAGTGTCCACCTCGGACAGGGGGCTGGAGAGCAGTACTTC
CASSVHLGQGAGEQYF
>TRBJ2-7|-|TRBV19|-
TGTGCCAGTAGTAGGGGGGCACTCTACGAGCAGTACTTC
CASSRGALYEQYF
>TRBJ2-1|-|TRBV9|TRBD1
TGTGCCAGCAGCGATACAGGGGGCATGGACAATGAGCAGTTCTTC
CASSDTGGMDNEQFF
>TRBJ2-3|-|TRBV30|TRBD2
TGTGCCTGCGGACGGGGGGGGAAAGATACGCAGTATTTT
CACGRGGKDTQYF
>TRBJ1-1|-|TRBV27|-
TGTGCCAGCAGTGCGCGGACGGAGAACACTGAAGCTTTCTTT
CASSARTENTEAFF
>TRBJ2-6|once|TRBV5-1|-
TGCGCCAGCAGCTTGGCTACGTCCGGGGCCAACGTCCTGACTTTC
CASSLATSGANVLTF
>TRBJ1-4|-|TRBV19|-
TGTGCCAGCGGTCAGGGAACTGCAACTAATGAAAAACTGTTTTTT
CASGQGTATNEKLFF
>TRBJ2-7|once|TRBV11-2|TRBD1
TGTGCCAGCAGCTCCTCAGGGGGTCATATCGACGAGCAGTACTTC
CASSSSGGHIDEQYF
>TRBJ2-1|-|TRBV6-1|TRBD1
TGTGCCAGCAGTGACGCTGGACAGGGGAAGGAGCAGTTCTTC
CASSDAGQGKEQFF
>TRBJ2-1|-|TRBV9|TRBD1
TGTGCCAGCAGCTCCTACAGGGGCTCCTACAATGAGCAGTTCTTC
CASSSYRGSYNEQFF
>TRBJ2-2|-|TRBV24-1|TRBD1
TGTGCCACCAGTGAACAGGGGGCCTGGACCGGGGAGCTGTTTTTT
CATSEQGAWTGELFF
>TRBJ1-6|-|TRBV5-6|-
TGTGCCAGCAGCTTTAACAGGGTAGACTCACCCCTCCACTTT
CASSFNRVDSPLHF
>TRBJ2-5|-|TRBV28|-
TGTGCCAGCAGTTTATTGGTGGATCAGGAGACCCAGTACTTC
CASSLLVDQETQYF